The rows below give T cell receptor beta chains drawn from one sample of a study of long-term antiretroviral therapy in people with HIV. Sequencing was performed with immunoSEQ multiplex PCR; in TCRdb, only in-frame clones are kept and a portion is missing. The sample contains approximately 28,000 clones, over 80% of which appear only once. The specimen was unsorted PBMCs, collected 0.8 years before starting antiretroviral therapy. These receptors came from a man aged 18 to 29 with HIV. The CDR3 runs from the conserved cysteine through the conserved F or W. Each record gives: clone size, D gene, J gene, V gene, CDR3 DNA, CDR3 protein. The D gene is left open where the match is weak. Some rows mark clone size as missing; the rest say once, few, many or name a class of expanded clone.

clone size: NA; D gene: NA; J gene: TRBJ1-1; V gene: TRBV18; CDR3 DNA: TGTGCCAGCTCACTTCGAAGGGGGAGGGTCACTGAAGCTTTCTTT; CDR3 protein: CASSLRRGRVTEAFF
clone size: few; D gene: TRBD2; J gene: TRBJ2-7; V gene: TRBV9; CDR3 DNA: TGTGCCAGCAGCGTAGGCAGAGCGGGAGGGGGTGAGCAGTACTTC; CDR3 protein: CASSVGRAGGGEQYF
clone size: NA; D gene: TRBD1; J gene: TRBJ2-5; V gene: TRBV4-2; CDR3 DNA: TGTGCCAGCAGCCAAGGACAGGGGGGTTCAGAGACCCAGTACTTC; CDR3 protein: CASSQGQGGSETQYF
clone size: once; D gene: NA; J gene: TRBJ2-7; V gene: TRBV5-6; CDR3 DNA: TGTGCCAGCAGCTCAGGGACCTACGAGCAGTACTTC; CDR3 protein: CASSSGTYEQYF
clone size: NA; D gene: NA; J gene: TRBJ1-2; V gene: TRBV5-4; CDR3 DNA: TGTGCCAGCAGCGCTGACGGACCCTATGGCTACACCTTC; CDR3 protein: CASSADGPYGYTF
clone size: NA; D gene: NA; J gene: TRBJ2-7; V gene: TRBV7-9; CDR3 DNA: TGTGCCAGCAGCTTAGCGGGAGCCGGCTACGAGCAGTACTTC; CDR3 protein: CASSLAGAGYEQYF
clone size: NA; D gene: TRBD2; J gene: TRBJ2-5; V gene: TRBV5-4; CDR3 DNA: TGTGCCAGCAGCTCCGGGGGACTAGCGGGAGGTCGGGAGACCCAGTACTTC; CDR3 protein: CASSSGGLAGGRETQYF
clone size: NA; D gene: NA; J gene: TRBJ1-5; V gene: TRBV19; CDR3 DNA: TGTGCCAGTAGCCCTGGGGCAAACGATAGCAATCAGCCCCAGCATTTT; CDR3 protein: CASSPGANDSNQPQHF
clone size: NA; D gene: NA; J gene: TRBJ2-3; V gene: TRBV7-9; CDR3 DNA: TGTGCCAGCAGCTTGGCGGGTGTTCCAGAGGATACGCAGTATTTT; CDR3 protein: CASSLAGVPEDTQYF
clone size: NA; D gene: NA; J gene: TRBJ1-3; V gene: TRBV13; CDR3 DNA: TGTGCCAGCAGCTTAGGAGGAAACACCATATATTTT; CDR3 protein: CASSLGGNTIYF
clone size: once; D gene: TRBD1; J gene: TRBJ1-1; V gene: TRBV5-1; CDR3 DNA: TGCGCCAGCAGCTTGACCCAGACAGGGATCACTGAAGCTTTCTTT; CDR3 protein: CASSLTQTGITEAFF
clone size: NA; D gene: NA; J gene: TRBJ2-2; V gene: TRBV6-5; CDR3 DNA: TGTGCCAGCAGTTACCGTGTCACCGGGGAGCTGTTTTTT; CDR3 protein: CASSYRVTGELFF
clone size: NA; D gene: NA; J gene: TRBJ2-1; V gene: TRBV2; CDR3 DNA: TGTGCCAGCAGAGGACTTTCCTACAATGAGCAGTTCTTC; CDR3 protein: CASRGLSYNEQFF
clone size: few; D gene: TRBD1; J gene: TRBJ1-2; V gene: TRBV9; CDR3 DNA: TGTGCCAGCAGCGGACCGGGGACAGGTTGGGGCTACACCTTC; CDR3 protein: CASSGPGTGWGYTF
clone size: NA; D gene: NA; J gene: TRBJ2-7; V gene: TRBV5-4; CDR3 DNA: TGTGCCAGCAGCTTGGGGACATCCAACGAGCAGTACTTC; CDR3 protein: CASSLGTSNEQYF
clone size: NA; D gene: NA; J gene: TRBJ1-1; V gene: TRBV19; CDR3 DNA: TGTGCCAGTAGTATGGGGACAAACACTGAAGCTTTCTTT; CDR3 protein: CASSMGTNTEAFF
clone size: few; D gene: NA; J gene: TRBJ2-7; V gene: TRBV29-1; CDR3 DNA: TGCAGCGTTGAATCTGGGTACGAGCAGTACTTC; CDR3 protein: CSVESGYEQYF
clone size: NA; D gene: TRBD1; J gene: TRBJ1-2; V gene: TRBV19; CDR3 DNA: TGTGCCAGTAGTATTGGAGTAGGGGGCTGGGGCTACACCTTC; CDR3 protein: CASSIGVGGWGYTF